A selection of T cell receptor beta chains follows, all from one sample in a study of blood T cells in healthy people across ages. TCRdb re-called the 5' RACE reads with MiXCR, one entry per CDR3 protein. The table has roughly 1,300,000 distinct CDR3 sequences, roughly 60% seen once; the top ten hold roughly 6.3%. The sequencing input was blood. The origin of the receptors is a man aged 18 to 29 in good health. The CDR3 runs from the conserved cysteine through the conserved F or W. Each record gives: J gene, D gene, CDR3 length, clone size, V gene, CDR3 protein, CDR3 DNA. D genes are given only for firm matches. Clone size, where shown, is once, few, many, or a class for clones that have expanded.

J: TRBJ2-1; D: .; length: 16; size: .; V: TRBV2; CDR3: CASTSGGATSYNEQFF; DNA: TGTGCCAGCACTTCGGGGGGCGCTACCTCGTACAATGAGCAGTTCTTC
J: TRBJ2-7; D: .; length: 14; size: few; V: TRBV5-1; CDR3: CASSLGRVNYEQYF; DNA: TGCGCCAGCAGCTTGGGAAGGGTTAACTACGAGCAGTACTTC
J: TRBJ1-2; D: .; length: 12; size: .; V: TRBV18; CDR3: CASSGSEGGYTF; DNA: TGTGCCAGCTCGGGATCAGAGGGTGGCTACACCTTC
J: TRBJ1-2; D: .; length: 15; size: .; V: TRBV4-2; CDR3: CASSQDMAGGRGYTF; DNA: TGTGCCAGCAGCCAAGATATGGCGGGGGGCAGAGGCTACACCTTC
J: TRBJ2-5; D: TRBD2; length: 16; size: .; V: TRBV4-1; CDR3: CASSLLAGGSKETQYF; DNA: TGCGCCAGCAGCTTACTAGCGGGAGGGTCTAAGGAGACCCAGTACTTC
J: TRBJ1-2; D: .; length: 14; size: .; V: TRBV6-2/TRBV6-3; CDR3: CASIRSGYNYGYTF; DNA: TGTGCCAGCATTCGATCGGGATACAACTATGGCTACACCTTC
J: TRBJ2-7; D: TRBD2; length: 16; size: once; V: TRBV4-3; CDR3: CASSQERSGGAYEQYF; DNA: TGCGCCAGCAGCCAAGAACGGAGCGGGGGGGCCTACGAGCAGTACTTC
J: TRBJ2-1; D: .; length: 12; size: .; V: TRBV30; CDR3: CAWSVSNHEQFF; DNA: TGTGCCTGGAGTGTCAGCAACCATGAGCAGTTCTTC
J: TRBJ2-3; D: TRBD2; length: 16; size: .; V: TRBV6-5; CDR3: CASSPGLAAPTDTQYF; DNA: TGTGCCAGCAGTCCGGGACTAGCAGCCCCCACAGATACGCAGTATTTT
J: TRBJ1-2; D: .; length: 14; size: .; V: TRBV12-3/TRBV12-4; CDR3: CASSFGLQGKGYTF; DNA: TGTGCCAGCAGTTTTGGTTTACAGGGCAAGGGCTACACCTTC
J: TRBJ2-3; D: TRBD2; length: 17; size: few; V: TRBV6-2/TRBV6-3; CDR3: CASSTLALAGATDTQYF; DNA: TGTGCCAGCAGTACTCTAGCCCTAGCGGGGGCCACAGATACGCAGTATTTT
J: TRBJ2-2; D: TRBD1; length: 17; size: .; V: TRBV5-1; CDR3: CASSFFPWTGNTGELFF; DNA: TGCGCCAGCAGCTTTTTCCCCTGGACAGGAAACACCGGGGAGCTGTTTTTT
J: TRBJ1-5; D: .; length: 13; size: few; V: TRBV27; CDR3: CASSWSRQQPQHF; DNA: TGTGCCAGCAGTTGGTCCCGGCAACAGCCCCAGCATTTT
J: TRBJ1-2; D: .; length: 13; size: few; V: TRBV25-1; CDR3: CASSDEQIYGYTF; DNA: TGTGCCAGCAGTGACGAACAAATTTATGGCTACACCTTC